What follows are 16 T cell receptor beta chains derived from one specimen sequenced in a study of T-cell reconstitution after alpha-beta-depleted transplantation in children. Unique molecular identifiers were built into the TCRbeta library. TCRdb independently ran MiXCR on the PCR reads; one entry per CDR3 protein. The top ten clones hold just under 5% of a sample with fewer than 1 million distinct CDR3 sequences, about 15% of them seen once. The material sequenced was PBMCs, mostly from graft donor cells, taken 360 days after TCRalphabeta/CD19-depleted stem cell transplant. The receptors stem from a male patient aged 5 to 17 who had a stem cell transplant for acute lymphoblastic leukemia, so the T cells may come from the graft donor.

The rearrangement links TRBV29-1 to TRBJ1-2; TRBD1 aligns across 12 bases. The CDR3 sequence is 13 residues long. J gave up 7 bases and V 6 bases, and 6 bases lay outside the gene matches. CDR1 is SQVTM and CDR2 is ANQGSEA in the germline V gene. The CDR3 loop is CSVGGQGAAGYTF. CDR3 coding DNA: TGCAGCGTGGGGGGACAGGGGGCAGCTGGCTACACCTTC. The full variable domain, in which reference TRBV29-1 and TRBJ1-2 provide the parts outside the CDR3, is SAVISQKPSRDICQRGTSLTIQCQVDSQVTMMFWYRQQPGQSLTLIATANQGSEATYESGFVIDKFPISRPNLTFSTLTVSNMSPEDSSIYLCSVGGQGAAGYTFGSGTRLTVV.

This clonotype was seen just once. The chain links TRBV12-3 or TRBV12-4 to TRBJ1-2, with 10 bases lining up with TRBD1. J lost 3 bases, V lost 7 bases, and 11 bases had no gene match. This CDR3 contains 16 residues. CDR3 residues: CASIPGQGFVDYGYTF. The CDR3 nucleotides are TGTGCCAGCATCCCGGGACAGGGGTTCGTAGACTATGGCTACACCTTC.

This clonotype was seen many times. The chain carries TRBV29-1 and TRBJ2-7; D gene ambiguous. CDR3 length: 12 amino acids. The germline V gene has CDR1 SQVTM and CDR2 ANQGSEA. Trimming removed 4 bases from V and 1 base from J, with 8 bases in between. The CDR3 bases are TGCAGCGTTGTCAGTGAGTCCTACGAGCAGTACTTC. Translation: CSVVSESYEQYF.

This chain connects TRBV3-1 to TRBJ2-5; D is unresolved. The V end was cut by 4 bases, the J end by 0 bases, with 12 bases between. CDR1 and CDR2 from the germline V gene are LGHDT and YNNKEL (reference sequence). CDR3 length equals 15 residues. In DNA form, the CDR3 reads TGTGCCAGCAGCCGGCGGCGCATTAACCAAGAGACCCAGTACTTC. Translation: CASSRRRINQETQYF.

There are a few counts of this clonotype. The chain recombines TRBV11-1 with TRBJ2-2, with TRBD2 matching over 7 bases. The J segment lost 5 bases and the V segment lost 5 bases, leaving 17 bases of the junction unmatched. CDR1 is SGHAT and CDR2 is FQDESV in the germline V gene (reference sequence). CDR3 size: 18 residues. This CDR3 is CASSLPPSAGEGTGELFF. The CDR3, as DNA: TGTGCCAGCAGCCTACCCCCGTCTGCGGGAGAGGGGACCGGGGAGCTGTTTTTT.

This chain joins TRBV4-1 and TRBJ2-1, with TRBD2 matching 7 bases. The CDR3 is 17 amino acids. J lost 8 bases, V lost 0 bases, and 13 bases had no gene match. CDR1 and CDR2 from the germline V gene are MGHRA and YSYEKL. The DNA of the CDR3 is TGCGCCAGCAGCCAAGACGGGACTAACCTTTTTATCGATGAGCAGTTCTTC. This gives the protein CASSQDGTNLFIDEQFF.

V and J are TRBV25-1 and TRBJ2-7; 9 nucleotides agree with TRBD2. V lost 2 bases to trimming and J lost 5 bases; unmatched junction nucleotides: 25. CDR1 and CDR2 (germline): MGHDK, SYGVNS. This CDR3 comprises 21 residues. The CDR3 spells CASSEALGGGRAGAGTDEQYF. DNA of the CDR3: TGTGCCAGCAGTGAAGCCCTAGGGGGCGGGAGGGCCGGGGCCGGAACGGACGAGCAGTACTTC.

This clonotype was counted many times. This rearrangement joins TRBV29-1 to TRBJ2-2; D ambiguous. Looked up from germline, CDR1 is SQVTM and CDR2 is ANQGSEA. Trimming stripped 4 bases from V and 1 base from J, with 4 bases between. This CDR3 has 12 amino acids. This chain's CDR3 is CSVVGNTGELFF. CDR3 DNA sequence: TGCAGCGTTGTCGGGAACACCGGGGAGCTGTTTTTT.

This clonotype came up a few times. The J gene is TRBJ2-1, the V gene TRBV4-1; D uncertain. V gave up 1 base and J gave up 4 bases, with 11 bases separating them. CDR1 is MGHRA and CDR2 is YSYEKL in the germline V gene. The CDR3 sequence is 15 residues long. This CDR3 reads CASSQGRILYNEQFF. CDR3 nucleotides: TGCGCCAGCAGCCAAGGCAGAATACTTTACAATGAGCAGTTCTTC.

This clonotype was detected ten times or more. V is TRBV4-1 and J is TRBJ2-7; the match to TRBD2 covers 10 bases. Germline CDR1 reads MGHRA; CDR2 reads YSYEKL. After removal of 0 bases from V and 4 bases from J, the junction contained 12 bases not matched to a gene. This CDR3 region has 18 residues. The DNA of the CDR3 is TGCGCCAGCAGCCAAGATCTTGGACTAGCGGCCTTGCGATACGAGCAGTACTTC. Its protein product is CASSQDLGLAALRYEQYF.

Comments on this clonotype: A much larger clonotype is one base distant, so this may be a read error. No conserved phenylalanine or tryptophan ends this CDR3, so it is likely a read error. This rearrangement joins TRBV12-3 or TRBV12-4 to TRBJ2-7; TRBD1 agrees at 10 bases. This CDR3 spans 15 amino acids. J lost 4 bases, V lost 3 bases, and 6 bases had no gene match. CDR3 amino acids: CASSFSGTGVYEQYS. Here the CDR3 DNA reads TGTGCCAGCAGTTTTTCCGGGACAGGGGTATACGAGCAGTACTCC.

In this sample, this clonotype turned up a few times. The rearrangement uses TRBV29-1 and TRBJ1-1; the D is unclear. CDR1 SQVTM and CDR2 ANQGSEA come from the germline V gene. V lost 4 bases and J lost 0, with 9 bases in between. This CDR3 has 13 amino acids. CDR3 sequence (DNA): TGCAGCGTTGCGGGCAGGCTGAACACTGAAGCTTTCTTT. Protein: CSVAGRLNTEAFF.

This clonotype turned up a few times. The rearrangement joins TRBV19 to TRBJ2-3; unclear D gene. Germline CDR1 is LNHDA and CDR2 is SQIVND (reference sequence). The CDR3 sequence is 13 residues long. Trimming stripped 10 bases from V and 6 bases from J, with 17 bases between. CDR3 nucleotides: TGTGCCACCTCCGGGTCCTACCTGGATACGCAGTATTTT. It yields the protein CATSGSYLDTQYF.

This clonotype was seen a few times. The chain's CDR3 is CASRNTSGRTGELFF. The CDR3 region has the DNA TGTGCCAGCAGAAACACTAGCGGGAGGACCGGGGAGCTGTTTTTT. The chain links TRBV12-3 or TRBV12-4 to TRBJ2-2, with TRBD2 matching 12 bases. J gave up 5 bases and V 6 bases, and 4 bases lay outside the gene matches. CDR3 length equals 15 residues.

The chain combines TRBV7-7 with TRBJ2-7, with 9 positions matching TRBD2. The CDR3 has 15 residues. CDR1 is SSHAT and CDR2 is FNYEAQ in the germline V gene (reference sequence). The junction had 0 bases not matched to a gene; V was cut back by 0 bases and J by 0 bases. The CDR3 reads CASSLASGSSYEQYV. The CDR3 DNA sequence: TGTGCCAGCAGCTTAGCTAGCGGGAGCTCCTACGAGCAGTACGTC.

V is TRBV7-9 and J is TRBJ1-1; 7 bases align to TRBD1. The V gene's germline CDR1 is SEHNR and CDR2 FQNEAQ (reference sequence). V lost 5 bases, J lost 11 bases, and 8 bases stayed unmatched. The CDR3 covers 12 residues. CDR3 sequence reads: CASSRQGGTAFF. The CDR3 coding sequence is TGTGCCAGCAGCCGACAGGGAGGGACGGCTTTCTTT. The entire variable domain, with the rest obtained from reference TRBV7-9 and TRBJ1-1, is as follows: DTGVSQNPRHKITKRGQNVTFRCDPISEHNRLYWYRQTLGQGPEFLTYFQNEAQLEKSRLLSDRFSAERPKGSFSTLEIQRTEQGDSAMYLCASSRQGGTAFFGQGTRLTVV.